This record looks at one T cell receptor beta chain sequence and its context. The germline V gene has CDR1 SGDLS and CDR2 YYNGEE. Trimming pared 0 bases from V and 3 bases from J, leaving 15 bases between. The CDR3 consists of 16 residues. Methods used by the authors: Amplification of reference gene primers provided the estimated nucleated cell counts. Repertoires were generated with immunoSEQ multiplex PCR, while TCRdb's copy carries only in-frame clones and drops some. The DNA gave D and trimming, while V, J and clone size come from that table. The repertoire includes 100,000 or so clones, around 84% of them detected once, and approximately 12% sits in the top ten. This sample stems from a study of blood T cell repertoires in COVID-19. On the study more broadly: Samples of COVID-19 (acute and convalescent) were obtained from the United States, Italy and Spain.

The material sequenced was peripheral blood. This TCR derives from a woman in her sixties in a cohort sampled during active or convalescent COVID-19. The rearrangement joins TRBV9 to TRBJ1-2; possibly TRBD1 for D (5 bases). The CDR3 is CASSVDPYQGDYGYTF. CDR3 nucleotides: TGTGCCAGCAGCGTAGACCCCTATCAGGGTGACTATGGCTACACCTTC.